One T cell receptor (beta chain) is described in this entry. Its specific antigen is unknown. Base qualities are not recorded, but no much larger clone differs from it by a single base. TCRbeta CDR3 regions were amplified from genomic DNA using the immunoSEQ Assay, a bias-controlled multiplex PCR. Regarding the original processing steps: The number of nucleated cells in each sample was estimated from the amplification of reference gene primers within the assay. To quantify the absolute abundance of each unique TCRbeta CDR3 rearrangement, sequence reads were collapsed and filtered. For each sample, productive Simpson clonality was calculated as the square root of Simpson's diversity index over productive rearrangements. TCRdb took over this immuneACCESS table, retaining in-frame rearrangements with V and J assigned. Such tables are incomplete; in checked studies, under half of the missing clones stem from an unresolved V gene, and the remainder is unexplained. V and J calls and clone size are as listed in that table; D and trimming were resolved from the DNA. This sample comprises some 300,000 clones, around nine tenths of them detected only once. The top ten hold roughly a tenth of the sample.

In the prospective study, participants were about 18 to 89 years old, resided in about two dozen geographic areas of the United States, and were enrolled through a virtual design. Cohort assignment in the prospective study relied on participant-reported clinical history from a screening survey and a study questionnaire. Recovered participants in ImmuneRACE Cohort 3 were defined by two consecutive negative NP/OP PCR tests, clearance by a healthcare professional, or resolution of symptoms. Each participant in the prospective study had whole blood, serum and a nasopharyngeal or oropharyngeal swab collected by mobile phlebotomists. Over a roughly two-month period, participants in the prospective study had the option of providing additional blood draws and questionnaires. Prospective study blood samples were shipped either frozen or at room temperature before DNA extraction. The source of the sample is a study of blood T cell repertoires in COVID-19 (dated by TCRdb to the early 2020s). In terms of the full investigation: Samples from collaborators originated in the United States, Italy and Spain and spanned both the acute and convalescent phases of COVID-19. Where available, HLA class I and class II types were obtained from metadata supplied by the sample provider rather than from assay-based typing. The material from the prospective study consisted of cDNA or gDNA derived from T cells, B-cell-depleted T cells, or PBMCs. Sample metadata almost always included a de-identified subject ID, COVID-19 status, age in years and sex. The samples were drawn from the first 160 participants of the ongoing ImmuneRACE study and from 950 to 1,500 subjects provided by 6 global collaborators. Subjects who had been exposed to COVID-19, were actively infected with it, or had recovered from it provided the deeply sampled blood TCRbeta repertoires that made up the dataset. The repertoires were released in a freely available public database meant as a resource for research on the immune response to SARS-CoV-2.

The paper's findings and limits, for the study overall: Clinical and demographic metadata were provided uncurated, with the amount varying by source and participant.

Cut back by 1 base and 5 bases, the V and J ends lie 6 bases apart. From its cysteine to its phenylalanine, the CDR3 spans 13 amino acids. Only the CDR3 part of the read is kept: 39 bases, read in frame from the first base. Taken from the germline V gene (reference sequence), the CDR1 and CDR2 loops are LGHDT and YNNKEL. The rearranged chain carries TRBV3-1 (or the pseudogene TRBV3-2) and TRBJ2-1; the D gene is not confidently resolved. The sequencing input was PBMCs or T cells enriched from blood (not recorded which). This TCR came from a woman in her 30s who had recovered from COVID-19. The CDR3 loop reads CASSQVSNNEQFF. DNA sequence: TGTGCCAGCAGCCAAGTTTCCAACAATGAGCAGTTCTTC.